A selection of T cell receptor beta chains follows, all from one sample in a study of cytomegalovirus exposure and HLA in healthy donors. The data were produced by immunoSEQ multiplex PCR, yet TCRdb's version contains in-frame clones alone and is incomplete. The sample includes around 130,000 clones, 79% of them seen just once. Sequencing input: PBMCs. These receptors were collected from a young man in good health and CMV-seronegative. CDR3s include the opening cysteine and the closing phenylalanine or tryptophan. The order of the fields is V gene, J gene, clone size, D gene, CDR3 DNA, CDR3 protein. A D gene is named only where the DNA matches it firmly. The listing skips clone size in some rows; elsewhere it reads once, few, many or a size class.

v_call: TRBV7-9; j_call: TRBJ2-1; clone_size: .; d_call: .; cdr3_nt: TGTGCCAGCAGCTTAACCGGACTACCCAATGAGCAGTTCTTC; cdr3_aa: CASSLTGLPNEQFF
v_call: TRBV18; j_call: TRBJ1-2; clone_size: .; d_call: .; cdr3_nt: TGTGCCAGCTCACCACCCTCCGGGGGCTATGGCTACACCTTC; cdr3_aa: CASSPPSGGYGYTF
v_call: TRBV28; j_call: TRBJ1-1; clone_size: .; d_call: .; cdr3_nt: TGTGCCAGCAGTTTAGGATCGGGGGGCAGGAGCACTGAAGCTTTCTTT; cdr3_aa: CASSLGSGGRSTEAFF
v_call: TRBV29-1; j_call: TRBJ2-5; clone_size: .; d_call: .; cdr3_nt: TGCAGCCTCGGGGGGCCGGAGACCCAGTACTTC; cdr3_aa: CSLGGPETQYF
v_call: TRBV9; j_call: TRBJ1-5; clone_size: .; d_call: TRBD1; cdr3_nt: TGTGCCAGCAGCCCGGACCCCGGACAGGGGCGCAATCAGCCCCAGCATTTT; cdr3_aa: CASSPDPGQGRNQPQHF
v_call: TRBV19; j_call: TRBJ1-2; clone_size: .; d_call: .; cdr3_nt: TGTGCCAGTAGTATCTTGGTCGGGGGACTCTATGGCTACACCTTC; cdr3_aa: CASSILVGGLYGYTF
v_call: TRBV7-3; j_call: TRBJ2-3; clone_size: .; d_call: TRBD2; cdr3_nt: TGTGCCAGCACCGCAGGGCGGGAGCCCTTCACAGATACGCAGTATTTT; cdr3_aa: CASTAGREPFTDTQYF
v_call: TRBV15; j_call: TRBJ1-1; clone_size: .; d_call: .; cdr3_nt: TGTGCCACCAGCAAACCGTCGACAGGGAACACTGAAGCTTTCTTT; cdr3_aa: CATSKPSTGNTEAFF
v_call: TRBV2; j_call: TRBJ2-1; clone_size: .; d_call: .; cdr3_nt: TGTGCCAGCAGCTATTACAATGAGCAGTTCTTC; cdr3_aa: CASSYYNEQFF
v_call: TRBV10-3; j_call: TRBJ2-5; clone_size: .; d_call: .; cdr3_nt: TGTGCCATCAGTGAGGGAGACCGCCAAGGGACCCAGTACTTC; cdr3_aa: CAISEGDRQGTQYF
v_call: TRBV9; j_call: TRBJ1-2; clone_size: .; d_call: .; cdr3_nt: TGTGCCAGCAGCGAATCTCGGGGGGGGAACTATGGCTACACCTTC; cdr3_aa: CASSESRGGNYGYTF
v_call: TRBV5-1; j_call: TRBJ2-3; clone_size: .; d_call: .; cdr3_nt: TGCGCCAGCAGCTTGACAGGCCTCACAGATACGCAGTATTTT; cdr3_aa: CASSLTGLTDTQYF
v_call: TRBV7-9; j_call: TRBJ2-1; clone_size: .; d_call: TRBD2; cdr3_nt: TGTGCCAGCAGCTCCCCCACCCGGACTAGCGGGATCTACAATGAGCAGTTCTTC; cdr3_aa: CASSSPTRTSGIYNEQFF
v_call: TRBV19; j_call: TRBJ1-1; clone_size: .; d_call: TRBD1; cdr3_nt: TGTGCCACTCGGACAGGGGGCCCCACTGAAGCTTTCTTT; cdr3_aa: CATRTGGPTEAFF
v_call: TRBV5-6; j_call: TRBJ2-1; clone_size: .; d_call: .; cdr3_nt: TGTGCCAGCAGCTTTCCCCAATCGGGAGTTGCGGACAATGAGCAGTTCTTC; cdr3_aa: CASSFPQSGVADNEQFF
v_call: TRBV28; j_call: TRBJ2-7; clone_size: .; d_call: .; cdr3_nt: TGTGCCAGCAGTTTAAACGAGCAGTACTTC; cdr3_aa: CASSLNEQYF
v_call: TRBV18; j_call: TRBJ1-2; clone_size: .; d_call: TRBD1; cdr3_nt: TGTGCCAGCTCACCAACCGGGACAGGGGACTATGGCTACACCTTC; cdr3_aa: CASSPTGTGDYGYTF
v_call: TRBV7-9; j_call: TRBJ2-5; clone_size: .; d_call: .; cdr3_nt: TGTGCCAGCAGCTTAGCGGGGGCCCTTCGGGCCCAGTACTTC; cdr3_aa: CASSLAGALRAQYF
v_call: TRBV28; j_call: TRBJ2-5; clone_size: .; d_call: .; cdr3_nt: TGTGCCAGCAGTTTGGGCGGGACCCAAGAGACCCAGTACTTC; cdr3_aa: CASSLGGTQETQYF
v_call: TRBV27; j_call: TRBJ2-7; clone_size: .; d_call: TRBD1; cdr3_nt: TGTGCCAGCAGTTTTCGGACAGGGGGCTCCTACGAGCAGTACTTC; cdr3_aa: CASSFRTGGSYEQYF
v_call: TRBV19; j_call: TRBJ1-2; clone_size: .; d_call: .; cdr3_nt: TGTGCCACCAGAGTCCCGACATCTAACTATGGCTACACCTTC; cdr3_aa: CATRVPTSNYGYTF
v_call: TRBV11-1; j_call: TRBJ1-6; clone_size: .; d_call: .; cdr3_nt: TGTGCCAGCAGCTTAGCCTCGGGACCCCTCCACTTT; cdr3_aa: CASSLASGPLHF
v_call: TRBV6-5; j_call: TRBJ2-2; clone_size: .; d_call: TRBD2; cdr3_nt: TGTGCCAGCAGTTCTAGCGGGACCGGTGGGGGGGAGCTGTTTTTT; cdr3_aa: CASSSSGTGGGELFF
v_call: TRBV6-5; j_call: TRBJ1-5; clone_size: .; d_call: TRBD1; cdr3_nt: TGTGCCAGCAGTTATGACAGGGAAGATCAGCCCCAGCATTTT; cdr3_aa: CASSYDREDQPQHF
v_call: TRBV6-5; j_call: TRBJ2-7; clone_size: .; d_call: .; cdr3_nt: TGTGCCAGCAGTTACTCGGGACAATTCTACGAGCAGTACTTC; cdr3_aa: CASSYSGQFYEQYF
v_call: TRBV4-2; j_call: TRBJ1-2; clone_size: once; d_call: .; cdr3_nt: TGTGCCAGCAGCCAAGACCTGGGCTTCGTGTATGGCTACACCTTC; cdr3_aa: CASSQDLGFVYGYTF
v_call: TRBV7-3; j_call: TRBJ2-1; clone_size: .; d_call: TRBD2; cdr3_nt: TGTGCCAGCAGCTCGGGACTAGCTAGAGGATACAATGAGCAGTTCTTC; cdr3_aa: CASSSGLARGYNEQFF
v_call: TRBV4-2; j_call: TRBJ1-3; clone_size: .; d_call: TRBD1; cdr3_nt: TGTGCCAGCAGCCAGCATTCACACAGGGGACTGGGCTCTGGAAACACCATATATTTT; cdr3_aa: CASSQHSHRGLGSGNTIYF
v_call: TRBV5-1; j_call: TRBJ1-2; clone_size: .; d_call: .; cdr3_nt: TGCGCCAGCAGCTTGGACAGGGTCGCAAACTATGGCTACACCTTC; cdr3_aa: CASSLDRVANYGYTF
v_call: TRBV5-1; j_call: TRBJ1-2; clone_size: .; d_call: .; cdr3_nt: TGCGCCAGCAGTTCAGGCGACTACCGCTATGGCTACACCTTC; cdr3_aa: CASSSGDYRYGYTF
v_call: TRBV15; j_call: TRBJ1-5; clone_size: .; d_call: TRBD1; cdr3_nt: TGTGCCACCAGCAGGGGACAGGGGCGGCGGCCCCAGCATTTT; cdr3_aa: CATSRGQGRRPQHF
v_call: TRBV7-9; j_call: TRBJ2-3; clone_size: .; d_call: TRBD1; cdr3_nt: TGTGCCAGCGAGTCGGGACAGGGTTACCCAGATACGCAGTATTTT; cdr3_aa: CASESGQGYPDTQYF
v_call: TRBV19; j_call: TRBJ2-1; clone_size: .; d_call: TRBD1; cdr3_nt: TGTGCCAGTAGTCTGGGGACAGCACCTTACAATGAGCAGTTCTTC; cdr3_aa: CASSLGTAPYNEQFF
v_call: TRBV28; j_call: TRBJ1-4; clone_size: .; d_call: TRBD1; cdr3_nt: TGTGCCAGCAGTGGACAGGGTCGGGGGGAACTGTTTTTT; cdr3_aa: CASSGQGRGELFF
v_call: TRBV9; j_call: TRBJ2-3; clone_size: .; d_call: .; cdr3_nt: TGTGCCAGCAGCAGTGGGGGTATTAGAGGGGGTACGCAGTATTTT; cdr3_aa: CASSSGGIRGGTQYF
v_call: TRBV7-6; j_call: TRBJ2-3; clone_size: .; d_call: .; cdr3_nt: TGTGCCAGCAGCTTGGCTAGCGGCACAGATACGCAGTATTTT; cdr3_aa: CASSLASGTDTQYF
v_call: TRBV7-2; j_call: TRBJ1-3; clone_size: few; d_call: .; cdr3_nt: TGTGCCAGCAGCTTAGGAGGGCTTGGAAACACCATATATTTT; cdr3_aa: CASSLGGLGNTIYF
v_call: TRBV5-1; j_call: TRBJ2-7; clone_size: .; d_call: TRBD2; cdr3_nt: TGCGCCAGCACCTGGGGTCTAGCGGGAGGGCCGCTCGAGCAGTACTTC; cdr3_aa: CASTWGLAGGPLEQYF
v_call: TRBV6-1; j_call: TRBJ1-5; clone_size: few; d_call: TRBD1; cdr3_nt: TGTGCCAGCAGTAAGGGACAGGCCCGAAATCAGCCCCAGCATTTT; cdr3_aa: CASSKGQARNQPQHF
v_call: TRBV19; j_call: TRBJ1-1; clone_size: .; d_call: .; cdr3_nt: TGTGCCAGTAGTCTCTTAGGACAGAACACTGAAGCTTTCTTT; cdr3_aa: CASSLLGQNTEAFF
v_call: TRBV18; j_call: TRBJ1-4; clone_size: .; d_call: .; cdr3_nt: TGTGCCAGCTCACCGGGGCAGGGAAATGAAAAACTGTTTTTT; cdr3_aa: CASSPGQGNEKLFF
v_call: TRBV20-1; j_call: TRBJ2-7; clone_size: .; d_call: .; cdr3_nt: TGCAGTGCTAGCCTAAACTACGAGCAGTACTTC; cdr3_aa: CSASLNYEQYF
v_call: TRBV7-3; j_call: TRBJ2-1; clone_size: .; d_call: .; cdr3_nt: TGTGCCAGCAGCTTAGACAGCAACAATGAGCAGTTCTTC; cdr3_aa: CASSLDSNNEQFF
v_call: TRBV7-9; j_call: TRBJ1-6; clone_size: .; d_call: .; cdr3_nt: TGTGCCAGCAGCCTGGACTCGAGCTCCTATAATTCACCCCTCCACTTT; cdr3_aa: CASSLDSSSYNSPLHF
v_call: TRBV30; j_call: TRBJ1-1; clone_size: .; d_call: .; cdr3_nt: TGTGCCTGGACAACACAGGTCTGGAACACTGAAGCTTTCTTT; cdr3_aa: CAWTTQVWNTEAFF
v_call: TRBV4-1; j_call: TRBJ1-2; clone_size: .; d_call: .; cdr3_nt: TGCGCCAGCAGCCAAGATTTCTCGGGATATGGCTACACCTTC; cdr3_aa: CASSQDFSGYGYTF
v_call: TRBV30; j_call: TRBJ1-1; clone_size: once; d_call: .; cdr3_nt: TGTGCCTGGAGTCTGACAGGCTGGGGAGCTTTCTTT; cdr3_aa: CAWSLTGWGAFF
v_call: TRBV5-1; j_call: TRBJ2-3; clone_size: .; d_call: TRBD2; cdr3_nt: TGCGCCAGCAGCCTGAGCGGACTAGCGGGGAACACAGATACGCAGTATTTT; cdr3_aa: CASSLSGLAGNTDTQYF
v_call: TRBV7-3; j_call: TRBJ2-1; clone_size: .; d_call: TRBD2; cdr3_nt: TGTGCCAGCAGCTCATTAAGCGGGAGGGCCTACAATGAGCAGTTCTTC; cdr3_aa: CASSSLSGRAYNEQFF
v_call: TRBV11-2; j_call: TRBJ1-5; clone_size: .; d_call: .; cdr3_nt: TGTGCCAGCAGCTTAGATCGGGGTCAGCCCCAGCATTTT; cdr3_aa: CASSLDRGQPQHF
v_call: TRBV9; j_call: TRBJ1-5; clone_size: .; d_call: TRBD1; cdr3_nt: TGTGCCAGCAGCGAGGGGGCGCGGAATCAGCCCCAGCATTTT; cdr3_aa: CASSEGARNQPQHF
v_call: TRBV5-1; j_call: TRBJ2-3; clone_size: .; d_call: TRBD1; cdr3_nt: TGCGCCAGCAGCCTACAGGGGCCAGTCGCGACAGATACGCAGTATTTT; cdr3_aa: CASSLQGPVATDTQYF
v_call: TRBV28; j_call: TRBJ1-1; clone_size: once; d_call: .; cdr3_nt: TGTGCCAGCAGAGAACAGGGAATCCCTGAAGCTTTCTTT; cdr3_aa: CASREQGIPEAFF
v_call: TRBV7-9; j_call: TRBJ1-2; clone_size: .; d_call: .; cdr3_nt: TGTGCCAGCAGCTTCCCACCGACAGCGTATGGCTACACCTTC; cdr3_aa: CASSFPPTAYGYTF